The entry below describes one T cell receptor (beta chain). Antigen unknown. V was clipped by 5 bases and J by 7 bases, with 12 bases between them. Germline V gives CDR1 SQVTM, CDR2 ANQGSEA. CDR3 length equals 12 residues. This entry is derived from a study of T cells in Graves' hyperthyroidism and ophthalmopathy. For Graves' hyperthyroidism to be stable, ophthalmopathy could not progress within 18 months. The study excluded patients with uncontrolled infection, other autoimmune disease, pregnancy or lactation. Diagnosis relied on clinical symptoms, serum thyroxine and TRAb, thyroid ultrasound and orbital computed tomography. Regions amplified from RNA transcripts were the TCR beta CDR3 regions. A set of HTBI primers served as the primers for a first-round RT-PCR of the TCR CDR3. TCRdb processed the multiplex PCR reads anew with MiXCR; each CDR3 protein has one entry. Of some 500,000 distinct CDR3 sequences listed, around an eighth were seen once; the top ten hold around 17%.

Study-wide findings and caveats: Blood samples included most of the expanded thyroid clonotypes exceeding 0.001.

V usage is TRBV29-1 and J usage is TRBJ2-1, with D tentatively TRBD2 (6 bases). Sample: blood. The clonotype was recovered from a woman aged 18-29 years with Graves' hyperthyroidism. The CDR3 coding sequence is TGCAGCGTTTTCGGCGGGGCAAATGAGCAGTTCTTC. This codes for CSVFGGANEQFF.